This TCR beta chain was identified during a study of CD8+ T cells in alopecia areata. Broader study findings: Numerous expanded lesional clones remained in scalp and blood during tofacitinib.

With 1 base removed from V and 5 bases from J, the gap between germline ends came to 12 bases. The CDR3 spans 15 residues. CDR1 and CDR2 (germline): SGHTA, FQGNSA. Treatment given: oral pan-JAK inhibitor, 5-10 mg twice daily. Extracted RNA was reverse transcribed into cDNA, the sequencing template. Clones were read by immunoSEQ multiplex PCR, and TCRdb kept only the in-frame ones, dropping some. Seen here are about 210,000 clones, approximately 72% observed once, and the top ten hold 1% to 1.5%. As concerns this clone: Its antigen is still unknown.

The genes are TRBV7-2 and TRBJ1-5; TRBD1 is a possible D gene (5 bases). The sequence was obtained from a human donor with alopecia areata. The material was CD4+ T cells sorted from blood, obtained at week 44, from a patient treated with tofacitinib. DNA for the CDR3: TGTGCCAGCAGCTTAGTCGCAGGGCTGGATCAGCCCCAGCATTTT. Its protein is CASSLVAGLDQPQHF.